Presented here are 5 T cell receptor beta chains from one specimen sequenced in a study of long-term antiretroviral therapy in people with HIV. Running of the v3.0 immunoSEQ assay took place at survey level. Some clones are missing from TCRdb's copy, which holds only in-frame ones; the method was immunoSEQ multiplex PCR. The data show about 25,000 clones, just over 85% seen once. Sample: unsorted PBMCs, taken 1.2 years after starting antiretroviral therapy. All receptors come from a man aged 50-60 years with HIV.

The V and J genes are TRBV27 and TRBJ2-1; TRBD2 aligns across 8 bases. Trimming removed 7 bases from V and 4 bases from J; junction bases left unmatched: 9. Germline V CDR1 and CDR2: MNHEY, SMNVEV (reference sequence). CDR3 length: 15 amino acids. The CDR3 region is CASKWRGEWYNEQFF. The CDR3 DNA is TGTGCCAGCAAATGGCGGGGGGAGTGGTACAATGAGCAGTTCTTC.

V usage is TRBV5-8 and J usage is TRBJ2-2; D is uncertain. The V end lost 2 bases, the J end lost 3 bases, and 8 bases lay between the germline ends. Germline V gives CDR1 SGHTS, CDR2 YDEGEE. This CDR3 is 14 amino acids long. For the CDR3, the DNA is TGTGCCAGCAGCTTCTCTTGGGACACCGGGGAGCTGTTTTTT. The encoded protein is CASSFSWDTGELFF.

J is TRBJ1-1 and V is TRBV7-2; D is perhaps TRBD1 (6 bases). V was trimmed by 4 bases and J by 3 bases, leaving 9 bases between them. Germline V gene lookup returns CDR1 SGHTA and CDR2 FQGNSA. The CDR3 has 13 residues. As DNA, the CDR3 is TGTGCCAGCAGCTCCACAGGGTACACTGAAGCTTTCTTT. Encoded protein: CASSSTGYTEAFF.

The DNA for the CDR3 is TGTGCCAGCAGTACCTGGCAAACAGGGAGTAATTCACCCCTCCACTTT. It encodes CASSTWQTGSNSPLHF. This chain connects TRBV28 to TRBJ1-6; tentatively, D is TRBD1 (6 bases). The germline V gene has CDR1 MDHEN and CDR2 SYDVKM. The CDR3 is 16 amino acids. Trimming took 5 bases from V and 6 from J, leaving 17 bases between them.

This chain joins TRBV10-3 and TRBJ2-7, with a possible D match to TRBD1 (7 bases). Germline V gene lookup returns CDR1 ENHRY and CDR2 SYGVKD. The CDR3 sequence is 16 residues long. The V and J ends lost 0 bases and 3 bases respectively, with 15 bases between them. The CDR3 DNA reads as TGTGCCATCAGTGAGTCCCCCCCAGGGGGAGGCTACGAGCAGTACTTC. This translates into CAISESPPGGGYEQYF.